Below, 28 T cell receptor beta chains from the same sample are listed, as sequenced in a study of blood T cells in healthy people across ages. The authors ran a second PCR of roughly 6 to 12 cycles using a sample-barcoded 5' primer and a J-beta primer mix. From the 5' RACE reads, TCRdb called clonotypes with MiXCR, one entry per CDR3 protein. The sample records roughly 800,000 distinct CDR3 sequences, about a quarter being singletons. The data also belong to a second study, concerning T cells of mothers and their children.

Specimen: blood. Receptors were obtained from a boy younger than 18 in good health.

This chain uses TRBV6-6 with TRBJ1-1; 7 bases fit TRBD1. The V gene's germline CDR1 is MNHNY and CDR2 SVGAGI (reference sequence). Trimming at V came to 6 bases and at J to 4 bases, leaving 5 bases not matched to a gene. There are 13 residues in the CDR3. CDR3 sequence (DNA): TGTGCCAGCAGCTCTCAGGGGGTCACTGAAGCTTTCTTT. Protein sequence: CASSSQGVTEAFF.

This clonotype was counted only a few times. The CDR3 sequence is CSARTSQGDYGYTF. The DNA for the CDR3 is TGCAGTGCTAGGACTTCACAGGGGGACTATGGCTACACCTTC. The rearrangement links TRBV20-1 to TRBJ1-2; 8 bases line up with TRBD1. Germline lookup yields CDR1 DFQATT and CDR2 SNEGSKA (reference sequence). The CDR3 consists of 14 residues. The ends lost 3 bases at V and 3 bases at J; junction bases unmatched: 6.

This clonotype has just a few counts. The chain couples TRBV5-1 to TRBJ1-1; D is perhaps TRBD1 (6 bases). The V gene lost 6 bases and the J gene lost 1 base, with 16 bases spanning the gap. The CDR3 sequence is 15 residues long. Germline assignment: CDR1 SGHRS and CDR2 YFSETQ. The CDR3 region is CASKATGGTNTEAFF. The CDR3 DNA reads as TGCGCCAGCAAAGCTACTGGGGGCACGAACACTGAAGCTTTCTTT.

This clonotype was seen just once. The chain carries TRBV12-3 or TRBV12-4 and TRBJ2-5; 8 bases agree with TRBD2. The CDR3 spans 16 residues. V was clipped by 6 bases and J by 7 bases; unmatched bases: 16. For the CDR3, the DNA is TGTGCCAGCAGCCGAAATCTAGCGGGCAGGGTGGGGACCCAGTACTTC. This gives the protein CASSRNLAGRVGTQYF.

This clonotype occurred a few times. Relative to the germline gene, one junction end is altered; a read error may explain this. This chain uses TRBV19 with TRBJ2-7; D is uncertain. The CDR3 runs to 17 residues. Germline V gene sequence: CDR1 LNHDA, CDR2 SQIVND (reference sequence). The CDR3 here is CACSNRGGGTPGYEQYF. DNA of the CDR3: TGTGCCTGTAGTAATCGCGGCGGTGGTACCCCAGGCTACGAGCAGTACTTC.

This rearrangement joins TRBV4-1 to TRBJ2-5; TRBD1 agrees at 9 bases. Judging by the DNA end, TRBJ2-7 fits better; the J call may be wrong. Germline values: CDR1 MGHRA, CDR2 YSYEKL. This CDR3 contains 14 residues. CDR3 region: CASSRFTGGDEQYF. For the CDR3, the DNA is TGCGCCAGCAGCCGCTTCACAGGGGGCGACGAGCAGTACTTC.

This clonotype was observed a handful of times. The chain joins TRBV29-1 to TRBJ2-3, with TRBD2 as a possible D gene (5 bases). The CDR3 has 11 amino acids. V was clipped by 4 bases and J by 8 bases, with 10 bases between them. Germline V gene data show CDR1 as SQVTM and CDR2 as ANQGSEA. CDR3 DNA sequence: TGCAGCGTTGGAGGGTTTTCTACGCAGTATTTT. Its translation: CSVGGFSTQYF.

V gene TRBV7-2 combines with J gene TRBJ1-6, with 7 bases lining up with TRBD1. Trimming took 5 bases from V and 9 from J; bases not matched to a gene: 10. The CDR3 covers 15 residues. Germline values: CDR1 SGHTA, CDR2 FQGNSA. The CDR3 loop is CASSLQTGPGSPLHF. The CDR3 DNA reads as TGTGCCAGCAGCCTCCAGACAGGGCCGGGTTCACCCCTCCACTTT.

The sample holds a few counts of this clonotype. The V and J genes are TRBV3-1 and TRBJ2-1, with 13 bases lining up with TRBD2. The CDR3 extends over 15 amino acids. Germline trimming cut 6 bases from V and 15 bases from J; bases unmatched to any gene: 14. From germline, CDR1 is LGHDT and CDR2 YNNKEL (reference sequence). The CDR3 region has the DNA TGTGCCAGCAGTTTAGGGACTAGCGGGGCAAGGAGGGGGTTCTTC. Amino acid sequence: CASSLGTSGARRGFF.

The V call is TRBV25-1, the J call TRBJ1-4, with 7 bases lining up with TRBD1. The CDR3 contains 15 residues. Trimming at V came to 5 bases and at J to 2 bases, leaving 5 bases not matched to a gene. The germline V gene encodes CDR1 MGHDK and CDR2 SYGVNS. The CDR3 is CASSIQGTTNEKLFF. The DNA for the CDR3 is TGTGCCAGCAGTATACAGGGGACTACTAATGAAAAACTGTTTTTT.

The V gene is TRBV12-3 or TRBV12-4, the J gene TRBJ2-7; 8 positions match TRBD1. The CDR3 sequence is 15 residues long. The trim removed 5 bases at V and 3 bases at J, leaving 9 bases unmatched. The CDR3 loop reads CASSTHPTGGYEQYF. The DNA of the CDR3 is TGTGCCAGCAGTACCCATCCTACAGGGGGCTACGAGCAGTACTTC.

The V gene is TRBV7-3, the J gene TRBJ2-7, with TRBD1 identical over 9 bases. Near its end, the DNA agrees better with TRBJ2-1, so the J call may be wrong. The CDR3 length is 15 residues. Germline V gives CDR1 SGHTA, CDR2 FQGTGA. CDR3 in amino acids: CASSLRDRENNEQFF. Written as DNA, the CDR3 is TGTGCCAGCAGCTTAAGGGACAGGGAAAACAATGAGCAGTTCTTC.

The V call is TRBV7-2, the J call TRBJ2-6; TRBD2 matches 9 bases. CDR1 SGHTA and CDR2 FQGNSA come from the germline V gene. V shed 2 bases, J shed 11 bases, and the junction held 4 bases outside the gene matches. The CDR3 spans 14 residues. Here the CDR3 reads CASSLLAGRDVLTF. DNA for the CDR3: TGTGCCAGCAGCTTACTAGCGGGGCGGGACGTCCTGACTTTC.

The genes are TRBV5-1 and TRBJ2-6; TRBD2 agrees at 7 bases. The V gene end was trimmed by 2 bases and the J gene end by 0 bases; junction bases not matched to a gene: 5. CDR1 is SGHRS, CDR2 YFSETQ, per germline. The CDR3 has 17 residues. The CDR3 here is CASSFRRGSSGANVLTF. The CDR3 DNA is TGCGCCAGCAGCTTCCGGCGGGGGAGCTCTGGGGCCAACGTCCTGACTTTC.

The V call is TRBV2, the J call TRBJ2-3, with D tentatively TRBD1 or TRBD2 (5 bases each). Trimming removed 4 bases from V and 0 bases from J, with 14 bases in between. The CDR3 loop spans 16 amino acids. The germline V gene encodes CDR1 SNHLY and CDR2 FYNNEI. Here the CDR3 reads CASSGTPGLSTDTQYF. The CDR3 DNA follows: TGTGCCAGCAGTGGGACCCCGGGGCTGAGCACAGATACGCAGTATTTT.

This clonotype was found a few times. This rearrangement joins TRBV11-1 to TRBJ1-1, with D hard to call. Per the germline V gene, CDR1 is SGHAT and CDR2 is FQDESV (reference sequence). V lost 2 bases and J lost 6, with 16 bases in between. This CDR3 comprises 15 residues. The CDR3 DNA sequence: TGTGCCAGCAGCTTAAGCATGAAAAGAGTGCCTGAAGCTTTCTTT. Translating it yields CASSLSMKRVPEAFF.

This clonotype was counted only a few times. This sequence joins TRBV11-2 and TRBJ2-1; tentative D call: TRBD1 (6 bases). V was trimmed by 4 bases and J by 4 bases, leaving 23 bases between them. This CDR3 contains 18 residues. Germline V gene sequence: CDR1 SGHAT, CDR2 FQNNGV. Here the CDR3 reads CASSSRTDPRTAYNEQFF. As DNA, the CDR3 is TGTGCCAGCAGCTCCCGGACAGACCCACGAACAGCGTACAATGAGCAGTTCTTC.

This clonotype has ten or more counts. The V call is TRBV3-1, the J call TRBJ2-2, with a weak D call TRBD1 (5 bases). This CDR3 is built from 12 residues. Deletions cut 6 bases from V and 6 bases from J, with 8 bases between. Germline V gene sequence: CDR1 LGHDT, CDR2 YNNKEL (reference sequence). CDR3 sequence reads: CASSSGSGELFF. The CDR3 DNA reads as TGTGCCAGCAGTTCAGGGTCCGGGGAGCTGTTTTTT.

This clonotype was seen a few times. The chain has TRBV5-1 and TRBJ1-2; TRBD1 might be the D (5 bases). From germline, CDR1 is SGHRS and CDR2 YFSETQ. V lost 2 bases and J lost 3, with 14 bases in between. The CDR3 totals 15 residues. The CDR3 is CASSFGGEEDYGYTF. CDR3 DNA: TGCGCCAGCAGCTTTGGAGGGGAGGAGGACTATGGCTACACCTTC.

This rearrangement joins TRBV18 to TRBJ1-2; 8 bases fit TRBD1. CDR3 length: 13 amino acids. Germline trimming cut 4 bases from V and 8 bases from J; bases unmatched to any gene: 6. CDR1 KGHSH and CDR2 LQKENI come from the germline V gene. CDR3 amino acids: CASSQDRVRGYTF. CDR3 DNA: TGTGCCAGCTCACAGGACAGGGTCCGCGGCTACACCTTC.

The V gene is TRBV15, the J gene TRBJ1-5; D is perhaps TRBD1 (6 bases). CDR3 size: 17 residues. Trimming shortened V by 0 bases and J by 5 bases, and 17 bases separated the two germline ends. Germline V gene sequence: CDR1 LNHNV, CDR2 YYDKDF (reference sequence). The CDR3 loop is CATSRDTGGALHQPQHF. DNA for the CDR3: TGTGCCACCAGCAGAGATACCGGGGGGGCCCTCCATCAGCCCCAGCATTTT.

The CDR3, as DNA: TGCGCCAGCAGCTTCACACCTGGGGGTTCCGGGGCCAACGTCCTGACTTTC. This codes for CASSFTPGGSGANVLTF. The V and J genes are TRBV5-1 and TRBJ2-6; D tentatively fits TRBD1 or TRBD2 (5 bases each). The CDR3 loop spans 17 amino acids. Trimming cost V 2 bases and J 4 bases, with 16 bases left between them. Germline V CDR1 and CDR2: SGHRS, YFSETQ.

This chain connects TRBV2 to TRBJ2-5; perhaps D is TRBD1 or TRBD2 (5 bases each). V was shortened by 8 bases and J by 2 bases, with 12 bases between the two germline ends. Germline CDR1 SNHLY, CDR2 FYNNEI. The CDR3 has 13 amino acids. CDR3 bases: TGTGCCAGCGGCTCAGGGAGACAAGAGACCCAGTACTTC. It encodes CASGSGRQETQYF.

V is TRBV3-1 and J is TRBJ2-3; TRBD2 is a possible D gene (5 bases). Germline V CDR1 and CDR2: LGHDT, YNNKEL (reference sequence). This CDR3 has 16 amino acids. V shed 4 bases and J shed 0 bases, with 14 bases lying between them. Written as DNA, the CDR3 is TGTGCCAGCAGCCCAATCGGCGGGCTAAGCACAGATACGCAGTATTTT. It encodes CASSPIGGLSTDTQYF.

This chain uses TRBV5-5 with TRBJ2-5, with 12 bases aligning to TRBD2. J lost 4 bases, V lost 5 bases, and 9 bases had no gene match. Germline V gene lookup returns CDR1 SGHKS and CDR2 YYEKEE (reference sequence). This CDR3 region has 16 residues. CDR3 in DNA: TGTGCCAGCAGTCCTAGCGGGGGGGCATTCGGAGAGACCCAGTACTTC. Its translation: CASSPSGGAFGETQYF. The full variable domain, with the rest looked up from reference TRBV5-5 and TRBJ2-5, is DAGVTQSPTHLIKTRGQQVTLRCSPISGHKSVSWYQQVLGQGPQFIFQYYEKEERGRGNFPDRFSARQFPNYSSELNVNALLLGDSALYLCASSPSGGAFGETQYFGPGTRLLVL.

The chain employs TRBV30 and TRBJ1-5; D not certain. Trimming cost V 3 bases and J 2 bases, with 11 bases left between them. Germline values: CDR1 GTSNPN, CDR2 SVGIG (reference sequence). The CDR3 is made up of 14 amino acids. The CDR3 DNA reads as TGTGCCTGGAGCAGACAAGATGGCAATCAGCCCCAGCATTTT. Its translation is CAWSRQDGNQPQHF.

Only a few counts were recorded for this clonotype. The V gene is TRBV5-1, the J gene TRBJ2-7; possibly TRBD1 for D (5 bases). The V end was cut by 0 bases, the J end by 5 bases, with 12 bases between. Germline loops: CDR1 SGHRS, CDR2 YFSETQ. The CDR3 covers 14 residues. The chain's CDR3 is CASSLGQPPDEQYF. CDR3 sequence (DNA): TGCGCCAGCAGCTTGGGACAGCCCCCCGACGAGCAGTACTTC.

Only a few counts were recorded for this clonotype. The gene calls are TRBV7-8 and TRBJ2-1, with D possibly matching TRBD1 (6 bases). Germline V gives CDR1 SGHVS, CDR2 FQNEAQ. The ends were cut back, 5 bases at V and 0 bases at J, with 14 bases in the middle. The CDR3 contains 16 residues. The CDR3 bases are TGTGCCAGCAGCCCTCTAACAGGGCGCTCCTACAATGAGCAGTTCTTC. Its translation: CASSPLTGRSYNEQFF.